This record looks at one TCR beta chain sequence and its context. Repertoires were generated with immunoSEQ multiplex PCR, while TCRdb's copy carries only in-frame clones and drops some. This sample carries approximately 180,000 clones, around 80% of them seen once, and the ten largest clones take around 15%. Germline CDR1 and CDR2: SGHVS and FQNEAQ. V was clipped by 1 base and J by 3 bases; unmatched bases: 8. The CDR3 sequence is 16 residues long. Membership in each cohort depended on participant-reported clinical history. Among Cohort 3 donors, those recovered had two negative PCRs, clearance, or symptom resolution. The sample is drawn from a study of blood T cell repertoires in COVID-19. Study-wide context: In each case, the material was cDNA or gDNA derived from T cells, B-cell-depleted T cells, or PBMCs.

Sequencing was performed on PBMCs or T cells enriched from blood (not recorded which). This TCR was recovered from a man in his fifties who had recovered from COVID-19. The chain is built from TRBV7-8 and TRBJ2-7; the match to TRBD2 covers 8 bases. CDR3 DNA: TGTGCCAGCAGCTTAGAACTAGCGGCTTTGTACTACGAGCAGTACTTC. Protein sequence: CASSLELAALYYEQYF.